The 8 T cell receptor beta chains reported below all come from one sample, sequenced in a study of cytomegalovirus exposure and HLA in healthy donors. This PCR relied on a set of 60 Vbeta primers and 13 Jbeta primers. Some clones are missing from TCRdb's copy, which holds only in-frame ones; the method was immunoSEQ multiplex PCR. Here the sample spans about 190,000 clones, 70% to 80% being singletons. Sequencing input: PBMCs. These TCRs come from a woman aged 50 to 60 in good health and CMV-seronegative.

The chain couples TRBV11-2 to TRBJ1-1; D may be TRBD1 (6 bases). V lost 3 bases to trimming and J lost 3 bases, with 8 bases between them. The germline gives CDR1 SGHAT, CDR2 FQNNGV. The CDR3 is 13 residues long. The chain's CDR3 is CASSFPGDTEAFF. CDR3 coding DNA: TGTGCCAGCAGCTTTCCAGGGGACACTGAAGCTTTCTTT.

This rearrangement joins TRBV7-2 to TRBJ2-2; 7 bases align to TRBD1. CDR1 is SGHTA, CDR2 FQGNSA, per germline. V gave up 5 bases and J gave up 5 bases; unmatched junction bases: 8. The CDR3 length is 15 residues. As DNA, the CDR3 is TGTGCCAGCAGCCGTACAGGGGTGGCGACCGGGGAGCTGTTTTTT. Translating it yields CASSRTGVATGELFF.

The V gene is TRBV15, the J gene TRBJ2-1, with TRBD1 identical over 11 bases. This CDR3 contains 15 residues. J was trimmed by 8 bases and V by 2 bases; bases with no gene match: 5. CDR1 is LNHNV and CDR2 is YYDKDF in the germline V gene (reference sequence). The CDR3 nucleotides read TGTGCCACCAGCAGAAGCGGACAGGGGGCATATGAGCAGTTCTTC. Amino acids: CATSRSGQGAYEQFF.

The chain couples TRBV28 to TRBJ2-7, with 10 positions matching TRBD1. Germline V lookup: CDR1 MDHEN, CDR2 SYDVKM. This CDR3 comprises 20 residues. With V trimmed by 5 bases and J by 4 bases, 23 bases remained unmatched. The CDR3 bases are TGTGCCAGCAGTCCAGGGCGGACAGGGGGGCGCGGGAAAAGATTTTACGAGCAGTACTTC. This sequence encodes CASSPGRTGGRGKRFYEQYF.

The CDR3 sequence: CASSLGGGTGYTGELFF. In DNA form, the CDR3 reads TGCGCCAGCAGCTTGGGCGGCGGGACGGGGTACACCGGGGAGCTGTTTTTT. The rearrangement joins TRBV5-1 to TRBJ2-2; D perhaps matches TRBD2 (6 bases). This CDR3 spans 17 amino acids. V lost 0 bases and J 3 bases, leaving 15 bases between the germline ends. CDR1 SGHRS and CDR2 YFSETQ come from the germline V gene.

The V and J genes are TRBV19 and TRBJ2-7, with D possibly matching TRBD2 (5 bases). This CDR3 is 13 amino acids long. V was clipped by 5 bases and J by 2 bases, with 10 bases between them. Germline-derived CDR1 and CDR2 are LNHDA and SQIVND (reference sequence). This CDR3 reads CASSGPGAYEQYF. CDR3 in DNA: TGTGCCAGTAGTGGTCCCGGGGCCTACGAGCAGTACTTC.

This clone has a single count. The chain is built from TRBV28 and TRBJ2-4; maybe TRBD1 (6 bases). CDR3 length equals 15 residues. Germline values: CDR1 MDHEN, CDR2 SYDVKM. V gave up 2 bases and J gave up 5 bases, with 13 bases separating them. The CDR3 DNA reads TGTGCCAGCAGTTTAAGGGGGACACCCCAAAACATTCAGTACTTC. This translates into CASSLRGTPQNIQYF.

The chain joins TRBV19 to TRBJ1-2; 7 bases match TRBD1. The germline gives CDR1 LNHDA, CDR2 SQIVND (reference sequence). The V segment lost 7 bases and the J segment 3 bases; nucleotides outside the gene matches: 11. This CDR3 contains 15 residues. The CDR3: CASTHLNRGDYGYTF. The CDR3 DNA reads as TGTGCCAGTACCCACCTGAACAGGGGAGACTATGGCTACACCTTC.